Listed here are 9 T cell receptor beta chains from one sample, sequenced in a study of blood T cell repertoires in COVID-19. The protocol was immunoSEQ multiplex PCR, while the TCRdb copy is restricted to in-frame clones and leaves out a portion. The repertoire consists of about 180,000 clones, with about 91% occurring once and the leading ten covering 4%. Sequencing used peripheral blood. The source of these receptors is a woman between 25 and 40 years old with acute or convalescent COVID-19.

The CDR3 region has the DNA TGTGCCAGCAGCGCTACTAGCGGGATGGCGTCCGAGCAGTACTTC. It translates to CASSATSGMASEQYF. This chain joins TRBV7-8 and TRBJ2-7, with 10 bases identical to TRBD2. The ends lost 5 bases at V and 6 bases at J; junction bases unmatched: 10. From germline, CDR1 is SGHVS and CDR2 FQNEAQ. The CDR3 is made up of 15 amino acids.

The chain carries TRBV28 and TRBJ1-6, with 8 bases lining up with TRBD1. CDR1 and CDR2 (germline): MDHEN, SYDVKM. V lost 2 bases to trimming and J lost 5 bases; unmatched junction nucleotides: 2. The CDR3 has 15 residues. In DNA, the CDR3 is TGTGCCAGCAGTTTAGGGACAGGTCATAATTCACCCCTCCACTTT. As protein: CASSLGTGHNSPLHF.

This chain links TRBV5-1 with TRBJ1-1; D gene uncertain. Trimming took off 0 bases at V and 11 bases at J, with 20 bases between the two ends. The V gene's germline CDR1 is SGHRS and CDR2 YFSETQ. This CDR3 has 15 amino acids. The CDR3 DNA sequence: TGCGCCAGCAGCTTGGCACTAGGAGGAGGAAACCAGGCTTTCTTT. It specifies CASSLALGGGNQAFF.

The rearrangement uses TRBV21-1 and TRBJ1-2; the listed D gene, TRBD1, was not tested against the DNA. TRBV21-1 represents a pseudogene. This CDR3 has 11 amino acids. DNA of the CDR3: TGTGCCAGCGGGCAAAACTATGGCTACACCTTC. The encoded protein is CASGQNYGYTF.

The chain couples TRBV18 to TRBJ2-5; a weak D match, TRBD1 (7 bases). The CDR3 totals 14 residues. CDR1 and CDR2 from the germline V gene are KGHSH and LQKENI. Trimming left V 5 bases short and J 4 bases short, with 14 bases between. CDR3 DNA sequence: TGTGCCAGCTCAAGTAGCCAGGGGGGAGAGACCCAGTACTTC. This codes for CASSSSQGGETQYF.

This chain links TRBV2 with TRBJ1-5; D unclear. Germline values: CDR1 SNHLY, CDR2 FYNNEI. The CDR3 is 15 amino acids. Trimming took 4 bases from V and 0 from J, leaving 10 bases between them. The CDR3 region has the DNA TGTGCCAGCAGTGTAGGCGGGTATAGCAATCAGCCCCAGCATTTT. Translated: CASSVGGYSNQPQHF. The entire variable domain, with the rest obtained from reference TRBV2 and TRBJ1-5, is as follows: EPEVTQTPSHQVTQMGQEVILRCVPISNHLYFYWYRQILGQKVEFLVSFYNNEISEKSEIFDDQFSVERPDGSNFTLKIRSTKLEDSAMYFCASSVGGYSNQPQHFGDGTRLSIL.

This rearrangement joins TRBV6-5 to TRBJ2-3; D ambiguous. The CDR3 extends over 11 amino acids. V lost 6 bases and J lost 11, with 12 bases in between. Looked up from germline, CDR1 is MNHEY and CDR2 is SVGAGI. CDR3 sequence reads: CASSPAVGQYF. CDR3 DNA sequence: TGTGCCAGCAGCCCCGCGGTGGGGCAGTATTTT.

The chain is built from TRBV25-1 and TRBJ2-2; D is ambiguous. Germline V gene data show CDR1 as MGHDK and CDR2 as SYGVNS. Trimming removed 1 base at V and 9 bases at J, with 3 bases between. The CDR3 has 11 amino acids. In DNA form, the CDR3 reads TGTGCCAGCAGTGAATCTAGGGAGCTGTTTTTT. Its translation is CASSESRELFF.

J is TRBJ2-2 and V is TRBV5-4; 10 bases agree with TRBD2. The germline V gene has CDR1 SGHNT and CDR2 YYREEE (reference sequence). The V and J ends lost 5 bases and 6 bases, in that order; junction bases with no gene match: 4. This CDR3 has 14 amino acids. The DNA of the CDR3 is TGTGCCAGCAGTTCCAGCGGGAGGGCCGGGGAGCTGTTTTTT. It encodes CASSSSGRAGELFF.